The clone carrying this T cell receptor beta chain has only a few counts. Its target is not known. For the second PCR, which ran for about 7 to 11 cycles, a sample-barcoded 5' primer and a J-beta primer mix were used. A template-switch adaptor containing 12 random nucleotides labeled each cDNA molecule. TCRdb recomputed calls from the 5' RACE reads with MiXCR, one row per CDR3 protein. This table has approximately 850,000 distinct CDR3 sequences, about 42% appearing once. V lost 2 bases and J 3 bases, leaving 14 bases between the germline ends. The CDR3 sequence is 16 residues long. The donors, aged about 6 to 100, were healthy Caucasians from Russia. This record belongs to a study of blood T cells in healthy people across ages. General study points: Shifts in expanded clonotypes may have been confounded by donor CMV status, which was unknown.

This TCR derives from a man in his sixties in good health. V and J are TRBV12-3 or TRBV12-4 and TRBJ1-5; D is ambiguous. The specimen was blood. The CDR3 is CASSLMPAGPNQPQHF. The CDR3 coding sequence is TGTGCCAGCAGTTTAATGCCCGCAGGCCCCAATCAGCCCCAGCATTTT.